This record looks at one TCR beta chain sequence and its context. Its antigen is undetermined. Only in-frame clones appear in the TCRdb table, and some are missing; sequencing was by immunoSEQ multiplex PCR. The data contain more than 150,000 clones, about 86% of them seen just once; the ten biggest clones take up about 2.8%. Germline V CDR1 and CDR2: LNHDA, SQIVND (reference sequence). The ends lost 10 bases at V and 5 bases at J; junction bases unmatched: 8. This CDR3 has 13 amino acids. The source of the sample is a study of cytomegalovirus exposure and HLA in healthy donors. Whole-study findings and limits: Specificity of a few CMV-associated chains for CMV antigens was verified in vitro. Accounts indicate the classifier identified cytomegalovirus status with strong specificity and sensitivity.

The chain carries TRBV19 and TRBJ1-1, with TRBD1 matching 9 bases. The specimen sequenced was PBMCs. This receptor was obtained from a woman aged 18-29 years in good health and CMV-seropositive. The DNA of the CDR3 is TGTGCCACAAACAGGGGGCAGCGGACTGAAGCTTTCTTT. Protein product: CATNRGQRTEAFF.